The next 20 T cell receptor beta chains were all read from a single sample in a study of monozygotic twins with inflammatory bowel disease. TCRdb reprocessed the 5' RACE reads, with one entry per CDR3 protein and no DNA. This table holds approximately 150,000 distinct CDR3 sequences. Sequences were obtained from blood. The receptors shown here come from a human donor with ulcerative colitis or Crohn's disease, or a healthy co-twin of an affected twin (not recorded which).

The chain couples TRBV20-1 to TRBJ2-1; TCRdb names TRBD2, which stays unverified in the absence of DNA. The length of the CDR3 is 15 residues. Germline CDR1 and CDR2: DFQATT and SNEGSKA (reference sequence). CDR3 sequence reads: CSDAPPSGGANEQFF.

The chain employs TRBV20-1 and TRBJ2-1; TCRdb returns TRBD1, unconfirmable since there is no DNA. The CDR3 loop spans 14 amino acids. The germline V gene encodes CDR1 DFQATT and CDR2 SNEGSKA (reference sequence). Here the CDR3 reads CSASWGSSYNEQFF.

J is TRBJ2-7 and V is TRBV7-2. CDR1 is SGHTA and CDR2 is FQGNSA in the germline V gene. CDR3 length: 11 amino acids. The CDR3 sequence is CASSLLNEQYF.

The CDR3: CASSRPGQMNTEAFF. V and J are TRBV5-1 and TRBJ1-1; TCRdb lists TRBD1, though no DNA is available to test this call. This CDR3 has 15 residues. Germline values: CDR1 SGHRS, CDR2 YFSETQ.

The CDR3 here is CSAPGGSYNSPLHF. The chain recombines TRBV20-1 with TRBJ1-6; TCRdb's D call of TRBD1 is untestable without DNA. CDR3 length: 14 amino acids. Germline CDR1 reads DFQATT; CDR2 reads SNEGSKA (reference sequence).

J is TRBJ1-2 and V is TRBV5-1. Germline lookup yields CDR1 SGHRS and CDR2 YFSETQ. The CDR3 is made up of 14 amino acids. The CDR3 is CASSLNQPNYGYTF.

CDR3 amino acids: CASSPTKAGSTDTQYF. The rearrangement links TRBV5-1 to TRBJ2-3; TCRdb returns TRBD2, unconfirmable since there is no DNA. In germline, CDR1 is SGHRS, CDR2 YFSETQ. The CDR3 runs 16 residues.

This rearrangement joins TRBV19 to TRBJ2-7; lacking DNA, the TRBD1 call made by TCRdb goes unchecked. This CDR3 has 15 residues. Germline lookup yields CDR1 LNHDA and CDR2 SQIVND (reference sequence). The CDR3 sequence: CASSTGQGFSYEQYF.

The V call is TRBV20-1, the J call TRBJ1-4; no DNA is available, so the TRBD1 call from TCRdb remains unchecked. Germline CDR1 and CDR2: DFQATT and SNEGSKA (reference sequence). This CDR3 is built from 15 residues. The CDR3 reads CSARDHGGENEKLFF.

The CDR3 sequence: CASSPSRGSYNEQFF. The rearrangement uses TRBV18 and TRBJ2-1. CDR1 is KGHSH and CDR2 is LQKENI in the germline V gene. The CDR3 has 15 amino acids.

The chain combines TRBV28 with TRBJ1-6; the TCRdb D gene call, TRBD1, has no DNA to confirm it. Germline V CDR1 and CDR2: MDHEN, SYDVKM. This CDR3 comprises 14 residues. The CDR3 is CASSSPGQVGPLHF.

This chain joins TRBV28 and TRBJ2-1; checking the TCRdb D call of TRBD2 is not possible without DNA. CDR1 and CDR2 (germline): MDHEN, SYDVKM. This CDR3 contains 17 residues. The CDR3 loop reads CASTGLAGGRGFDEQFF.

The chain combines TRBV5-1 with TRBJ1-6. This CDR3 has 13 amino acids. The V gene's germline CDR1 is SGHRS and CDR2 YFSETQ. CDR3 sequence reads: CASRKATDSPLHF.

The CDR3 loop is CASSHTKLGEETQYF. This chain uses TRBV16 with TRBJ2-5; there is no DNA to check the TCRdb D call of TRBD1. The CDR3 totals 15 residues. Germline CDR1 is KGHSY and CDR2 is FQNENV.

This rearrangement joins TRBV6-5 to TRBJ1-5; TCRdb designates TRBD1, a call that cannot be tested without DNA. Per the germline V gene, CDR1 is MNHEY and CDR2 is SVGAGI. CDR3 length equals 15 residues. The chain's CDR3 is CASSTDRGGNQPQHF.

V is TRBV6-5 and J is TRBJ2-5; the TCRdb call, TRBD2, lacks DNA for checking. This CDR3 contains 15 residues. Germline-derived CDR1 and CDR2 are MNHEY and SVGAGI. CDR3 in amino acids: CASSYSPWGGETQYF.

CDR3 loop: CASSPAIQGSETQYF. The chain uses TRBV18 and TRBJ2-5; with no DNA, the TCRdb D assignment of TRBD1 cannot be verified. Germline-derived CDR1 and CDR2 are KGHSH and LQKENI. The CDR3 contains 15 residues.

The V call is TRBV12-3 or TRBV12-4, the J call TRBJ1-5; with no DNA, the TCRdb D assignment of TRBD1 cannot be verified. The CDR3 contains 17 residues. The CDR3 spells CASSLARRVGPKQPQHF.

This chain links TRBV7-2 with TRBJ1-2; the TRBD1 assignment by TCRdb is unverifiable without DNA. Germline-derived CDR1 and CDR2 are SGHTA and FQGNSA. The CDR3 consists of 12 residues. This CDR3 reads CASTIQGRGYTF.

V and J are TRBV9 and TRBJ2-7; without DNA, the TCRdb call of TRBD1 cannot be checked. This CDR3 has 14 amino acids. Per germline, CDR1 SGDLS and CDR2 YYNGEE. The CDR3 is CASSSGTGGNEQYF.